This TCR beta chain is drawn from a study of T cell responses to AZD1222 COVID-19 vaccine. About the study: Second-dose recipients at about 4 or about 12 weeks were treated as one pooled group. General observations from the study: Repertoire collection took place solely once the T cell response had peaked. Females outnumbered males among donors, who were mostly white British; clonal diversity was possibly underestimated. The study found Spike-specific TCR breadth and depth rose after two AZD1222 doses.

V was pared by 3 bases and J by 4 bases, with 5 bases of the junction left unmatched. Germline V gene lookup returns CDR1 ENHRY and CDR2 SYGVKD. This CDR3 has 14 amino acids. Concerning this clone itself: Its antigen is not known.

Sequencing used immunoSEQ multiplex PCR; TCRdb keeps in-frame clones, though not all of them. The table records about 150,000 clones, 90% to 95% of them present only once. The chain joins TRBV10-3 to TRBJ1-2; 7 bases agree with TRBD1. The sample here was peripheral blood, taken on day 0 of AZD1222 vaccination. This TCR derives from an adult in good health. The CDR3 nucleotides are TGTGCCATCAGTGAAAACAGGGGAAGCTATGGCTACACCTTC. Translated, it gives CAISENRGSYGYTF.